The subject of this entry is one T cell receptor (beta chain). The antigen remains unidentified. The CDR3 spans 13 residues. The V end lost 2 bases, the J end lost 5 bases, and 10 bases lay between the germline ends. CDR1 and CDR2 (germline): KGHSH, LQKENI. The sample belongs to a study of cytomegalovirus exposure and HLA in healthy donors. Study-wide results and caveats: Reports state that TCR beta sequences accurately predicted most subjects' HLA-A and HLA-B alleles. Rarity marked most TCR sequences, yet some public TCRs occurred in many donors.

PCR was performed using 60 Vbeta and 13 Jbeta primers. Generated by immunoSEQ multiplex PCR, the TCRdb table keeps only in-frame clones and is missing some. The sample has tens of thousands of clones, roughly four fifths seen once; the top ten hold roughly 3.4%. The V gene is TRBV18, the J gene TRBJ2-7; D perhaps matches TRBD1 (5 bases). The sequenced sample consisted of PBMCs. The TCR sequence derives from a man between 25 and 39 years old in good health and CMV-seropositive. The CDR3 sequence is CASSPLDNHEQYF. CDR3 nucleotides: TGTGCCAGCTCACCATTGGACAACCACGAGCAGTACTTC.